Below are 30 T cell receptor beta chains sequenced from a single sample in a study of neurological immune-mediated disorders. TCRdb fed the 5' RACE reads into MiXCR, producing one record per CDR3 protein. Altogether roughly 23,000 distinct CDR3 sequences are present, 10% being singletons, with the ten largest covering about 22%. Material for sequencing was PBMCs. The receptors were sampled from a woman in her sixties or seventies with HTLV-1-associated myelopathy (HAM/TSP).

This clonotype has ten or more counts. This chain uses TRBV5-1 with TRBJ1-4, with D tentatively TRBD1 (5 bases). CDR3 length equals 15 residues. CDR1 and CDR2 from the germline V gene are SGHRS and YFSETQ. V lost 4 bases and J 0 bases, leaving 10 bases between the germline ends. The CDR3 region has the DNA TGCGCCAGCAGCGGGGACGGTGCAACTAATGAAAAACTGTTTTTT. Amino acid sequence: CASSGDGATNEKLFF.

In its sample, this clonotype was seen many times. The CDR3 DNA reads as TGCAGTGCTAGAGGTGGAAATATCTACGAGCAGTACTTC. Translation: CSARGGNIYEQYF. This chain joins TRBV20-1 and TRBJ2-7; D ambiguous. The ends were cut back, 1 base at V and 3 bases at J, with 10 bases in the middle. The CDR3 loop spans 13 amino acids. Germline V CDR1 and CDR2: DFQATT, SNEGSKA (reference sequence).

This clonotype is medium-sized (0.01 to 0.1%) in the sample. The CDR3 nucleotides read TGCAGTGCTAAAGGTAGCAATCAGCCCCAGCATTTT. It is translated as CSAKGSNQPQHF. The V and J genes are TRBV20-1 and TRBJ1-5; no firm D call. Germline-derived CDR1 and CDR2 are DFQATT and SNEGSKA (reference sequence). This CDR3 comprises 12 residues. V lost 4 bases and J lost 0, with 4 bases in between.

The rearrangement links TRBV20-1 to TRBJ2-3; 9 nucleotides match TRBD1. Germline CDR1 DFQATT, CDR2 SNEGSKA (reference sequence). The V segment lost 3 bases and the J segment 2 bases; nucleotides outside the gene matches: 12. This CDR3 comprises 17 residues. The CDR3 sequence is CSASHGTGRAVTDTQYF. DNA for the CDR3: TGCAGTGCTAGCCATGGGACAGGGAGAGCCGTCACAGATACGCAGTATTTT.

This clonotype has a handful of counts. This chain links TRBV20-1 with TRBJ2-5; D is uncertain. The V and J ends lost 5 bases and 5 bases respectively, with 9 bases between them. This CDR3 region has 11 residues. Germline V lookup: CDR1 DFQATT, CDR2 SNEGSKA (reference sequence). The CDR3 DNA reads TGCAGTGCTGTGTTCATTGAGACCCAGTACTTC. It encodes CSAVFIETQYF.

This clonotype was seen at least ten times. The chain uses TRBV29-1 and TRBJ2-1; possibly TRBD2 for D (5 bases). CDR1 is SQVTM, CDR2 ANQGSEA, per germline. The CDR3 is made up of 13 amino acids. Trimming took off 7 bases at V and 0 bases at J, with 10 bases between the two ends. For the CDR3, the DNA is TGCAGCGGGTCAACTAGCTCCTACAATGAGCAGTTCTTC. Its protein product is CSGSTSSYNEQFF.

This clonotype was recorded many times. The V gene is TRBV20-1, the J gene TRBJ2-7; tentatively, D is TRBD1 or TRBD2 (5 bases each). V gave up 3 bases and J gave up 6 bases, with 18 bases separating them. The CDR3 loop spans 14 amino acids. Germline V CDR1 and CDR2: DFQATT, SNEGSKA (reference sequence). CDR3 protein: CSARRRDGLAEQYF. CDR3 sequence (DNA): TGCAGTGCTAGGCGCCGGGACGGTTTGGCCGAGCAGTACTTC.

Many counts were recorded for this clonotype. This sequence joins TRBV20-1 and TRBJ1-2; the D is unclear. CDR1 DFQATT and CDR2 SNEGSKA come from the germline V gene (reference sequence). This CDR3 contains 13 residues. Trimming removed 6 bases at V and 4 bases at J, with 15 bases between. CDR3 sequence reads: CSASTTEGYGYTF. DNA for the CDR3: TGCAGTGCCTCGACCACCGAGGGCTATGGCTACACCTTC.

By sample share, this clonotype is medium-sized. A read error may produce the germline difference seen at one junction end. This rearrangement joins TRBV7-7 to TRBJ2-7; a weak D match, TRBD2 (6 bases). The CDR3 totals 14 residues. The V gene's germline CDR1 is SSHAT and CDR2 FNYEAQ (reference sequence). In DNA, the CDR3 is TGTGCTAGCAGCTTAAAGGAGGGGCTGTACGAGCAGTACTTC. It yields the protein CASSLKEGLYEQYF.

Ten or more counts support this clonotype. The gene calls are TRBV11-2 and TRBJ1-2; maybe TRBD1 (6 bases). The CDR3 has 20 residues. Germline V gene lookup returns CDR1 SGHAT and CDR2 FQNNGV. Deletions cut 1 base from V and 0 bases from J, with 24 bases between. CDR3 nucleotides: TGTGCCAGCAGCTTAGGCTATTGGTACGGGACAACAAGTACTAACTATGGCTACACCTTC. Translating gives CASSLGYWYGTTSTNYGYTF.

This clonotype was found many times. The rearrangement links TRBV7-8 to TRBJ2-2; 9 positions agree with TRBD2. The CDR3 has 21 amino acids. V lost 8 bases, J lost 1 base, and 23 bases stayed unmatched. Germline V gene data show CDR1 as SGHVS and CDR2 as FQNEAQ. The DNA of the CDR3 is TGTGCCAGCGGGGCGGGGCACCCGTTACAGCGGGGGGCCCAGAACACCGGGGAGCTGTTTTTT. Protein: CASGAGHPLQRGAQNTGELFF.

Comment on this clonotype: Its ends do not fully match the called genes, so a read error is possible. The rearrangement joins TRBV6-9 to TRBJ1-5, with no clear D. The CDR3 loop spans 13 amino acids. The germline CDR1 and CDR2 sequences are MNHGY and SVAAGI. Here the CDR3 reads CASSYQDRQTQHF. The CDR3 DNA reads as TGTGCCAGCAGTTATCAGGATCGTCAGACCCAGCATTTT.

This clonotype was seen at least ten times. The rearrangement joins TRBV3-1 to TRBJ2-3; weak D call: TRBD2 (5 bases). This CDR3 is 18 amino acids long. Germline CDR1 is LGHDT and CDR2 is YNNKEL (reference sequence). Trimming took off 0 bases at V and 2 bases at J, with 18 bases between the two ends. Written as DNA, the CDR3 is TGTGCCAGCAGCCAAGATTTTGCAAGCGGACTCTACACAGATACGCAGTATTTT. Its translation is CASSQDFASGLYTDTQYF.

At least ten counts were recorded for this clonotype. The CDR3 loop is CSARSSGGRETQYF. The CDR3 DNA reads as TGCAGTGCTAGATCCTCAGGGGGTAGGGAGACCCAGTACTTC. The rearrangement joins TRBV20-1 to TRBJ2-5; TRBD1 agrees at 7 bases. In germline, CDR1 is DFQATT, CDR2 SNEGSKA (reference sequence). The CDR3 is 14 residues long. With 2 bases clipped from V and 5 bases from J, the junction kept 8 bases outside the gene matches.

In this sample, this clonotype turned up many times. This chain uses TRBV20-1 with TRBJ2-1, with TRBD2 matching over 9 bases. The CDR3 contains 17 residues. CDR1 is DFQATT and CDR2 is SNEGSKA in the germline V gene (reference sequence). J was trimmed by 4 bases and V by 0 bases; bases with no gene match: 10. The CDR3 DNA reads TGCAGTGCTAGAGATCTCGGGGGACTAGCACCATACAATGAGCAGTTCTTC. It encodes CSARDLGGLAPYNEQFF.

This clonotype was picked up many times. V is TRBV20-1 and J is TRBJ2-2; TRBD2 might be the D (6 bases). This CDR3 contains 18 residues. Germline loops: CDR1 DFQATT, CDR2 SNEGSKA (reference sequence). V dropped 6 bases and J dropped 0 bases, with 23 bases sitting between them. The CDR3 is CSASPHSGGAANTGELFF. Here the CDR3 DNA reads TGCAGTGCGTCCCCCCATAGTGGCGGGGCCGCGAACACCGGGGAGCTGTTTTTT.

This chain joins TRBV18 and TRBJ2-7; perhaps TRBD1 as D (6 bases). The germline gives CDR1 KGHSH, CDR2 LQKENI. The CDR3 sequence is 15 residues long. V shed 3 bases and J shed 2 bases, with 14 bases lying between them. CDR3 residues: CASSPYTGITYEQYF. The CDR3, as DNA: TGTGCCAGCTCACCTTACACAGGGATTACCTACGAGCAGTACTTC.

This clonotype was seen repeatedly, ten times or more. The chain uses TRBV20-1 and TRBJ2-7; 11 bases line up with TRBD2. V shed 1 base and J 1 base; nucleotides not matched to a gene: 3. The CDR3 spans 15 residues. Germline values: CDR1 DFQATT, CDR2 SNEGSKA (reference sequence). The CDR3 sequence is CSARVGTSGSYEQYF. DNA of the CDR3: TGCAGTGCTAGAGTGGGGACTAGCGGTTCCTACGAGCAGTACTTC.

This clonotype came up many times. This CDR3 reads CASSWDRGQTEAFF. CDR3 in DNA: TGTGCCAGCAGTTGGGACAGGGGGCAAACTGAAGCTTTCTTT. The V call is TRBV6-6, the J call TRBJ1-1, with TRBD1 matching 12 bases. CDR3 length: 14 residues. V lost 4 bases to trimming and J lost 5 bases; unmatched junction nucleotides: 2. Per germline, CDR1 MNHNY and CDR2 SVGAGI (reference sequence).

The rearrangement joins TRBV20-1 to TRBJ2-5; D uncertain. The V end lost 3 bases, the J end lost 3 bases, and 8 bases lay between the germline ends. The length of the CDR3 is 12 residues. Germline V gene lookup returns CDR1 DFQATT and CDR2 SNEGSKA (reference sequence). The CDR3 nucleotides are TGCAGTGCTAGTAATAGGGAAGAGACCCAGTACTTC. This encodes CSASNREETQYF.

This clonotype was observed at least ten times. This chain links TRBV2 with TRBJ2-1; TRBD2 matches at 10 bases. CDR1 and CDR2 from the germline V gene are SNHLY and FYNNEI. CDR3 length: 16 amino acids. Trimming cost V 0 bases and J 5 bases; bases outside gene matches: 4. The CDR3 DNA sequence: TGTGCCAGCAGTGAAGCTAGCGGGGGGTCTAACAATGAGCAGTTCTTC. It translates to CASSEASGGSNNEQFF.

This clonotype was picked up many times. The V and J genes are TRBV7-8 and TRBJ2-7; D gene uncertain. This CDR3 has 13 residues. Germline V CDR1 and CDR2: SGHVS, FQNEAQ. Trimming took 5 bases from V and 3 from J, leaving 11 bases between them. The CDR3 DNA reads as TGTGCCAGCAGCCCTCCGGACCTCTACGAGCAGTACTTC. It specifies CASSPPDLYEQYF. The whole variable domain, remainder taken from reference TRBV7-8 and TRBJ2-7, is GAGVSQSPRYKVAKRGQDVALRCDPISGHVSLFWYQQALGQGPEFLTYFQNEAQLDKSGLPSDRFFAERPEGSVSTLKIQRTQQEDSAVYLCASSPPDLYEQYFGPGTRLTVT.

By share, this clonotype counts as medium-sized (0.01 to 0.1%). DNA of the CDR3: TGTGCCAGCAGTTCGACAGGGGCGGCAAACATTCAGTACTTC. Translation gives CASSSTGAANIQYF. V is TRBV12-3 or TRBV12-4 and J is TRBJ2-4, with 8 bases lining up with TRBD1. The CDR3 has 14 residues. The trim removed 4 bases at V and 6 bases at J, leaving 5 bases unmatched.

This chain links TRBV20-1 with TRBJ2-2; TRBD2 matches 8 bases. The V segment lost 0 bases and the J segment 7 bases; nucleotides outside the gene matches: 7. CDR1 DFQATT and CDR2 SNEGSKA come from the germline V gene (reference sequence). This CDR3 spans 15 amino acids. In DNA form, the CDR3 reads TGCAGTGCTAGAGATCAAACCCGGGGGGGCGGGGAGCTGTTTTTT. It codes for CSARDQTRGGGELFF.

This clonotype was seen ten or more times. This chain links TRBV20-1 with TRBJ2-1; no clear D gene. Germline V gene sequence: CDR1 DFQATT, CDR2 SNEGSKA (reference sequence). V shed 3 bases and J shed 0 bases, with 9 bases lying between them. The CDR3 loop spans 14 amino acids. The CDR3 sequence is CSASRQDSYNEQFF. CDR3 DNA: TGCAGTGCTAGTAGGCAGGACTCCTACAATGAGCAGTTCTTC.

Of note for this clonotype: This could be a read error, since a much larger clone is one nucleotide away. This chain links TRBV7-2 with TRBJ1-1; D is unclear. The CDR3 contains 13 residues. Germline CDR1 and CDR2: SGHTA and FQGNSA. CDR3 amino acids: CASSLALNTKAFF. The CDR3 nucleotides read TGTGCCAGCAGCTTGGCGTTGAACACTAAAGCTTTCTTT.

Many counts were recorded for this clonotype. This chain connects TRBV30 to TRBJ1-1; 8 bases are a match to TRBD1. Germline loops: CDR1 GTSNPN, CDR2 SVGIG (reference sequence). V was clipped by 7 bases and J by 0 bases; unmatched bases: 4. The CDR3 is 13 amino acids. The CDR3 protein is CASDRGMNTEAFF. The CDR3 DNA sequence: TGTGCCTCTGACAGGGGAATGAACACTGAAGCTTTCTTT. Full variable domain (outside the CDR3, taken from reference TRBV30 and TRBJ1-1): SQTIHQWPATLVQPVGSPLSLECTVEGTSNPNLYWYRQAAGRGLQLLFYSVGIGQISSEVPQNLSASRPQDRQFILSSKKLLLSDSGFYLCASDRGMNTEAFFGQGTRLTVV.

The sample holds many counts of this clonotype. The chain links TRBV12-3 or TRBV12-4 to TRBJ2-1; TRBD2 is a possible D gene (7 bases). V shed 7 bases and J shed 6 bases, with 16 bases lying between them. The CDR3 is 14 amino acids. CDR3 region: CASMGGGAVNEQFF. The CDR3 DNA reads as TGTGCCAGCATGGGAGGGGGGGCCGTCAATGAGCAGTTCTTC.

This clonotype was seen repeatedly, ten times or more. The rearrangement links TRBV6-6 to TRBJ2-2, with TRBD1 as a possible D gene (6 bases). Germline V gene data show CDR1 as MNHNY and CDR2 as SVGAGI (reference sequence). CDR3 length equals 17 residues. The V end lost 4 bases, the J end lost 3 bases, and 18 bases lay between the germline ends. CDR3 sequence reads: CASSSGTTTWDTGELFF. Here the CDR3 DNA reads TGTGCCAGCAGTTCAGGGACAACTACCTGGGACACCGGGGAGCTGTTTTTT.

V is TRBV6-1 and J is TRBJ2-7; possible D gene TRBD1, 6 bases. The germline V and J ends were trimmed by 7 bases and 6 bases, with 16 bases remaining between them. Germline assignment: CDR1 MNHNS and CDR2 SASEGT. CDR3 length equals 13 residues. This chain's CDR3 is CASNGRGLGEQYF. CDR3 nucleotides: TGTGCCAGCAACGGCAGGGGTTTGGGCGAGCAGTACTTC.